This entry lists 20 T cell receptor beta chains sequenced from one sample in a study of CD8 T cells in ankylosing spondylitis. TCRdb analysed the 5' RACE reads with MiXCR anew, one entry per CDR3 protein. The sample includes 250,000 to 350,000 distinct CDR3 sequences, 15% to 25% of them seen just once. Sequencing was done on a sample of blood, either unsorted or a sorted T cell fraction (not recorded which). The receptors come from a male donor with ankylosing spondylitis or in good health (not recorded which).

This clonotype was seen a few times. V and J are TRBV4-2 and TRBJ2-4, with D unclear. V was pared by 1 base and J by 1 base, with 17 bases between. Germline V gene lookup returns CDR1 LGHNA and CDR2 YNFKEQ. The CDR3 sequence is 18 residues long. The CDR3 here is CASSQGTSAFGAKNIQYF. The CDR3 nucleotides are TGTGCCAGCAGCCAAGGAACTTCGGCTTTTGGGGCCAAAAACATTCAGTACTTC.

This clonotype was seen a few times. In DNA form, the CDR3 reads TGTGCCAGCAGCCTAGGGGGGAATTTATTTGATACGCAGTATTTT. Encoded protein: CASSLGGNLFDTQYF. This chain connects TRBV28 to TRBJ2-3, with D perhaps matching TRBD1 or TRBD2 (6 bases each). The CDR3 runs to 15 residues. The germline V gene has CDR1 MDHEN and CDR2 SYDVKM. Trimming left V 6 bases short and J 6 bases short, with 19 bases between. The full variable domain, completed using reference TRBV28 and TRBJ2-3, is DVKVTQSSRYLVKRTGEKVFLECVQDMDHENMFWYRQDPGLGLRLIYFSYDVKMKEKGDIPEGYSVSREKKERFSLILESASTNQTSMYLCASSLGGNLFDTQYFGPGTRLTVL.

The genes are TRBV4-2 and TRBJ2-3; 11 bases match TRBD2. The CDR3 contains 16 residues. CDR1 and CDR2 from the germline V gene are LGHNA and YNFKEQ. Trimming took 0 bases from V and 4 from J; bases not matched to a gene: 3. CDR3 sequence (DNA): TGTGCCAGCAGCCAAGAACTAGCGGGAGTCGCAGATACGCAGTATTTT. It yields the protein CASSQELAGVADTQYF.

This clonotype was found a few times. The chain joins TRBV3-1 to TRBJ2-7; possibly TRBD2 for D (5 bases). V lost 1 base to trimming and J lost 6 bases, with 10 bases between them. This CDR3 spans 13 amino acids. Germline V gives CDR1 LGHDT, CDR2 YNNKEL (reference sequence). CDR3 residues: CASSQGVRGEQYV. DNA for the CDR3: TGTGCCAGCAGCCAAGGCGTTCGGGGCGAGCAGTACGTC.

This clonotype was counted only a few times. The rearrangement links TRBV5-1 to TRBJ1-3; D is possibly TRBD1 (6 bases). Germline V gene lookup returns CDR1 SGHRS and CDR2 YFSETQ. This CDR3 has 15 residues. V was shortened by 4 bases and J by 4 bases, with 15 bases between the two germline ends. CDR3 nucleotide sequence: TGCGCCAGCAGCCTAACAGGGACTTGGGGAAACACCATATATTTT. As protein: CASSLTGTWGNTIYF.

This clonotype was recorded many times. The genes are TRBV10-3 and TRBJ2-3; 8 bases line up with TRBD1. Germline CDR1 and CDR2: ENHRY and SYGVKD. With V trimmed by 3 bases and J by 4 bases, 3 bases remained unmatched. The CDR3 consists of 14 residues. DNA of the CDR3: TGTGCCATCAGTGAACAGGGGGATGCAGATACGCAGTATTTT. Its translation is CAISEQGDADTQYF.

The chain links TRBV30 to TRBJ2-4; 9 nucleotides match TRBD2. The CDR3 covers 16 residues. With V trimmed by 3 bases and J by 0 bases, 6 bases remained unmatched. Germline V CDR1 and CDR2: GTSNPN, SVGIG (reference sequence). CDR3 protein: CAWRSVTSGAKNIQYF. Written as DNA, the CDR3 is TGTGCCTGGAGATCTGTGACTAGCGGAGCCAAAAACATTCAGTACTTC.

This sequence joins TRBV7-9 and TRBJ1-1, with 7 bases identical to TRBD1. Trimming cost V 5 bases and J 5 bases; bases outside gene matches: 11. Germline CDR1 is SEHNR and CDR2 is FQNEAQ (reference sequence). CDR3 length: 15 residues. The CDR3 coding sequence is TGTGCCAGCAGCCCTCCGGTGACAGGGATTACTGAAGCTTTCTTT. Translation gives CASSPPVTGITEAFF.

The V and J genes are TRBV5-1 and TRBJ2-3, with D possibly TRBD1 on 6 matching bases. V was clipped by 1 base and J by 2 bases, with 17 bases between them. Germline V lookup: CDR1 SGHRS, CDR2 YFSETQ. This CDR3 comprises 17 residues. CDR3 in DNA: TGCGCCAGCAGCTTGTTGCCAGGGGTTACCTACACAGATACGCAGTATTTT. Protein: CASSLLPGVTYTDTQYF. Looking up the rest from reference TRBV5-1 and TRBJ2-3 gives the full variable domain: KAGVTQTPRYLIKTRGQQVTLSCSPISGHRSVSWYQQTPGQGLQFLFEYFSETQRNKGNFPGRFSGRQFSNSRSEMNVSTLELGDSALYLCASSLLPGVTYTDTQYFGPGTRLTVL.

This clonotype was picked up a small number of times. CDR3 protein: CASSVGLVTGELFF. In nucleotides, the CDR3 is TGTGCCAGCAGTGTCGGTCTCGTAACCGGGGAGCTGTTTTTT. The V and J genes are TRBV12-3 or TRBV12-4 and TRBJ2-2; no clear D gene. The CDR3 loop spans 14 amino acids. V lost 5 bases to trimming and J lost 5 bases, with 12 bases between them.

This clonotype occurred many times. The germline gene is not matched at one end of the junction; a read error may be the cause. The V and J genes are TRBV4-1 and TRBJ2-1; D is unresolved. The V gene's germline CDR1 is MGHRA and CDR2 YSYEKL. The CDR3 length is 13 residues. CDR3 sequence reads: CASSQLPLGLKRF. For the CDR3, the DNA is TGCGCCAGCAGCCAACTTCCCCTAGGGCTAAAGAGGTTC.

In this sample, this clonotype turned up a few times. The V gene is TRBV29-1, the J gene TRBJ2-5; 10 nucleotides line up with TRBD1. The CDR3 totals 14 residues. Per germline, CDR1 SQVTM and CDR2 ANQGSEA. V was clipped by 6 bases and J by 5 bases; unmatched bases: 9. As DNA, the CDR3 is TGCAGCGTCAGACAGGGGGCTGCTGCTGAGACCCAGTACTTC. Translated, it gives CSVRQGAAAETQYF.

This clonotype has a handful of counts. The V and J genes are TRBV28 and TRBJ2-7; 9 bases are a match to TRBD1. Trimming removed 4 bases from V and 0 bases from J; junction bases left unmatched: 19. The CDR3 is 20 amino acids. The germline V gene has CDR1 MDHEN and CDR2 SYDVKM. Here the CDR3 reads CASSYRLHGQGSPTSYEQYV. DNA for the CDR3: TGTGCCAGCAGTTACCGCCTCCATGGACAGGGGAGCCCTACCTCCTACGAGCAGTACGTC.

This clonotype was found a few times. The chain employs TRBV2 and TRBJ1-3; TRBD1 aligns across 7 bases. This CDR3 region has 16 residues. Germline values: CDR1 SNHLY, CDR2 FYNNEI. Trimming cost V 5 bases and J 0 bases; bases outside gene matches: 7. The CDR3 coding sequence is TGTGCCAGCAGTTGGACAGGATCGACCTCTGGAAACACCATATATTTT. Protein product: CASSWTGSTSGNTIYF.

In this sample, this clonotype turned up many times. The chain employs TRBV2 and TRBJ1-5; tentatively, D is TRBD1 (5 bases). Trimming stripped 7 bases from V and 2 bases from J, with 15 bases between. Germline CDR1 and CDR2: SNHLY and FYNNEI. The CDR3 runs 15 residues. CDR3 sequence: CASTLPGIGNQPQHF. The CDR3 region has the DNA TGTGCCAGCACCCTTCCAGGGATTGGCAATCAGCCCCAGCATTTT. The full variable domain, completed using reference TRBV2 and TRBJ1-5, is EPEVTQTPSHQVTQMGQEVILRCVPISNHLYFYWYRQILGQKVEFLVSFYNNEISEKSEIFDDQFSVERPDGSNFTLKIRSTKLEDSAMYFCASTLPGIGNQPQHFGDGTRLSIL.

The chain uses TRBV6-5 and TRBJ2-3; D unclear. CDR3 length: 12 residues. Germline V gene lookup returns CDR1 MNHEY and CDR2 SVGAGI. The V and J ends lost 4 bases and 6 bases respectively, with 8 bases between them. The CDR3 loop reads CASSSPTDTQYF. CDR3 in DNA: TGTGCCAGCAGTTCGCCGACCGATACGCAGTATTTT.

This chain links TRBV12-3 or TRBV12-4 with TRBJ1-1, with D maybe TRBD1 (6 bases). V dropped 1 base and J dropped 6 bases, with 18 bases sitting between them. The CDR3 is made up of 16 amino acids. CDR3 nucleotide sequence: TGTGCCAGCAGTTTAGGCGGGGGCCGGGGCGTCGCTGAAGCTTTCTTT. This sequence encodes CASSLGGGRGVAEAFF.

CDR3 in DNA: TGTGCCAGCAGTTGGAGCGGACAGGGCTACAATGAGCAGTTCTTC. This translates into CASSWSGQGYNEQFF. This sequence joins TRBV27 and TRBJ2-1; 8 nucleotides align to TRBD1. Trimming cost V 4 bases and J 3 bases; bases outside gene matches: 5. CDR3 size: 15 residues. CDR1 and CDR2 (germline): MNHEY, SMNVEV (reference sequence).

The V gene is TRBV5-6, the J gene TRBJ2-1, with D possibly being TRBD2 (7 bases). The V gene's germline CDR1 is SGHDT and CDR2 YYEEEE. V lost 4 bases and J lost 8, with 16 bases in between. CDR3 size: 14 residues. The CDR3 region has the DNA TGTGCCAGCAGCACCCCGGGGGGCGGGGATGAGCAGTTCTTC. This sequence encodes CASSTPGGGDEQFF.

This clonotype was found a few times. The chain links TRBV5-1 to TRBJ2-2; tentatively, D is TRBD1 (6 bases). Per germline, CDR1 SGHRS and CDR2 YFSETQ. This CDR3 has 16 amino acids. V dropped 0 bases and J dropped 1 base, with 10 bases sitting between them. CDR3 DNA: TGCGCCAGCAGCTTGGATGGACAGATGAACACCGGGGAGCTGTTTTTT. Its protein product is CASSLDGQMNTGELFF.